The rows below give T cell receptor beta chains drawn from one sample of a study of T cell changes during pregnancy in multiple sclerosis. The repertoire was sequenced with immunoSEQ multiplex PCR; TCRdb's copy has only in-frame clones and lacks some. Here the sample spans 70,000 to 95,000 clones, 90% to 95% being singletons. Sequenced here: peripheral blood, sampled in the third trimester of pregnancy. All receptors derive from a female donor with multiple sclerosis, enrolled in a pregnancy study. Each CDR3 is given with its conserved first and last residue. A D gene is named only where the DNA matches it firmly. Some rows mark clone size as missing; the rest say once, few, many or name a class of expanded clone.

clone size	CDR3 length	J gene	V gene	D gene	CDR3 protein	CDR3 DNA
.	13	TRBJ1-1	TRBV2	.	CATPTGVNTEAFF	TGTGCCACCCCAACGGGGGTGAACACTGAAGCTTTCTTT
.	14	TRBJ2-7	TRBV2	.	CASSELRSPYEQYF	TGTGCCAGCAGTGAGCTCAGGTCCCCCTACGAGCAGTACTTC
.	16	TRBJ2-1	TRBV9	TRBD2	CASSRRSSGSYNEQFF	TGTGCCAGCAGTCGTAGGTCTAGCGGGAGTTACAATGAGCAGTTCTTC
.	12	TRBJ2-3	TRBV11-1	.	CASSFRRDTQYF	TGTGCCAGCAGCTTCCGGAGGGATACGCAGTATTTT
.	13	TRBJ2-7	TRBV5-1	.	CASSTQVSREQYF	TGCGCCAGCAGCACTCAGGTTTCACGCGAGCAGTACTTC
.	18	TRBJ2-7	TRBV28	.	CASSLPRATGTMGYEQYF	TGTGCCAGCAGTTTACCTAGGGCTACAGGGACAATGGGGTACGAGCAGTACTTC
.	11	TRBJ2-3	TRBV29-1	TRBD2	CSVEASGTQYF	TGCAGCGTTGAGGCTAGCGGGACCCAATATTTT
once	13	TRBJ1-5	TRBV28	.	CASRQVLNQPQHF	TGTGCCAGCAGACAAGTTCTCAATCAGCCCCAGCATTTT
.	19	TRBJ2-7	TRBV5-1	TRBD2	CASSLVASGSGRRSYEQYF	TGCGCCAGCAGCTTGGTTGCTAGCGGGTCCGGCAGGCGCTCCTACGAGCAGTACTTC
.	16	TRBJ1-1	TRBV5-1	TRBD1	CASSPRDRGLGTEAFF	TGCGCCAGCAGCCCCCGGGACAGGGGGCTGGGCACTGAAGCTTTCTTT
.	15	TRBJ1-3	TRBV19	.	CASSMQVYSGNTIYF	TGTGCCAGTAGTATGCAGGTTTACTCTGGAAACACCATATATTTT
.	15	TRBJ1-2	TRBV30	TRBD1	CAWSLGTGLPYGYTF	TGTGCCTGGAGTTTAGGGACAGGGCTTCCCTATGGCTACACCTTC
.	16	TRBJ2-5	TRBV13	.	CASSAAGTGGQETQYF	TGTGCCAGCAGCGCCGCCGGGACCGGGGGTCAAGAGACCCAGTACTTC
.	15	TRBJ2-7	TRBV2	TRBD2	CASTLRGTSGYEQYF	TGTGCCAGCACCCTAAGGGGGACTAGCGGTTACGAGCAGTACTTC
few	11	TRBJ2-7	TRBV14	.	CASSQVTVQYF	TGTGCCAGCAGCCAAGTCACAGTCCAGTACTTC
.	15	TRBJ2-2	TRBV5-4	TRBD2	CASSWTSSSTGELFF	TGTGCCAGCAGCTGGACTAGCAGTAGCACCGGGGAGCTGTTTTTT
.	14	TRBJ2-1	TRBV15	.	CATSTPFGYNEQFF	TGTGCCACCAGCACCCCCTTCGGGTACAATGAGCAGTTCTTC
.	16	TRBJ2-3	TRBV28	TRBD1	CASRHRGPHGTDTQYF	TGTGCCAGCAGGCACAGGGGGCCGCATGGCACAGATACGCAGTATTTT
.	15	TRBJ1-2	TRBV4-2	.	CASSQDLRGTGGYTF	TGTGCCAGCAGCCAAGATCTCAGGGGAACGGGTGGCTACACCTTC
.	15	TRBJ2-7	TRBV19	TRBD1	CASSTRTGGSYEQYF	TGTGCCAGTAGTACCCGGACAGGGGGCTCATACGAGCAGTACTTC
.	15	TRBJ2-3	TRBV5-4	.	CASSPGRSSTDTQYF	TGTGCCAGCAGCCCCGGGAGATCTAGCACAGATACGCAGTATTTT
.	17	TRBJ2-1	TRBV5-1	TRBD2	CASSLVGSGSSYNEQFF	TGCGCCAGCAGCTTGGTAGGTAGCGGGAGCTCCTACAATGAGCAGTTCTTC
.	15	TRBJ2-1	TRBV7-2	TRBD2	CASRFLAGGSNEQFF	TGTGCCAGCAGGTTTCTAGCGGGAGGATCTAATGAGCAGTTCTTC
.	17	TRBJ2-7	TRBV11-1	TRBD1	CASSLGVWTGGSYEQYF	TGTGCCAGCAGCCTCGGGGTATGGACAGGGGGTTCCTACGAGCAGTACTTC
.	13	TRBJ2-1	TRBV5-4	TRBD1	CASSRKDRDEQFF	TGTGCCAGCAGCCGGAAGGACAGGGACGAGCAGTTCTTC
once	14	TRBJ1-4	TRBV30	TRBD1	CAWSPRQGNEKLFF	TGTGCCTGGAGTCCGAGACAGGGTAATGAAAAACTGTTTTTT
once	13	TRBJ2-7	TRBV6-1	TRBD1	CATTTGDSYEQYF	TGTGCCACTACAACAGGGGACTCCTACGAGCAGTACTTC
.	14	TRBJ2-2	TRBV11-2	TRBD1	CASSPWTGKRELFF	TGTGCCAGCAGCCCATGGACAGGGAAAAGGGAGCTGTTTTTT
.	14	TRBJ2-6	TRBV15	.	CATSRQYGANVLTF	TGTGCCACCAGCAGACAGTATGGGGCCAACGTCCTGACTTTC
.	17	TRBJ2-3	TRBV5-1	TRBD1	CASSFLGQGALSDTQYF	TGCGCCAGCAGCTTCCTGGGACAGGGGGCTTTGTCAGATACGCAGTATTTT
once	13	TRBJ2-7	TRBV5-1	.	CASSLGQNYEQYF	TGCGCCAGCAGCTTGGGACAGAACTACGAGCAGTACTTC
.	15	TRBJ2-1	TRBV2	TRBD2	CAIPSSGSPHNEQFF	TGTGCCATCCCCTCTAGCGGGAGCCCACACAATGAGCAGTTCTTC
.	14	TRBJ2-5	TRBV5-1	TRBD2	CARFSGRTGETQYF	TGCGCCCGATTCAGCGGGAGGACCGGGGAGACCCAGTACTTC
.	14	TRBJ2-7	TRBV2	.	CASSPPQFRGEQYF	TGTGCCAGCAGCCCGCCTCAGTTTCGGGGCGAGCAGTACTTC
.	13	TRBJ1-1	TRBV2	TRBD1	CASRGQAETEAFF	TGTGCCAGCAGAGGACAGGCGGAGACTGAAGCTTTCTTT
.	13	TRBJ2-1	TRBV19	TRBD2	CASSITSGRLQFF	TGTGCCAGTAGTATAACTAGCGGGAGGTTGCAGTTCTTC
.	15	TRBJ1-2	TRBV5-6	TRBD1	CASSRDRGWYYGYTF	TGTGCCAGCAGCCGGGACAGGGGATGGTACTATGGCTACACCTTC
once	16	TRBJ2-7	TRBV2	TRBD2	CASIPGGPEEAYEQYF	TGTGCCAGCATCCCGGGGGGGCCCGAGGAGGCCTACGAGCAGTACTTC
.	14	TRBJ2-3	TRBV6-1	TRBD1	CAGVRDSPTDTQYF	TGTGCCGGAGTCCGGGACAGCCCCACAGATACGCAGTATTTT
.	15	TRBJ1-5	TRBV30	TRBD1	CAWSVSRQGNQPQHF	TGTGCCTGGAGTGTATCCCGACAGGGAAATCAGCCCCAGCATTTT
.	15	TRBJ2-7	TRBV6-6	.	CASISRDTSSYEQYF	TGTGCCAGCATCTCACGGGACACAAGCTCCTACGAGCAGTACTTC
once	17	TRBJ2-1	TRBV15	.	CATSRDPAGRAYNEQFF	TGTGCCACCAGCAGAGATCCCGCGGGAAGGGCCTACAATGAGCAGTTCTTC
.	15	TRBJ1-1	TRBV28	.	CASSFNDRMNTEAFF	TGTGCCAGCAGTTTTAACGACAGGATGAACACTGAAGCTTTCTTT
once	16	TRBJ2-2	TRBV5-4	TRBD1	CASSKDRPVVTGELFF	TGTGCCAGCAGCAAGGACAGGCCAGTCGTCACCGGGGAGCTGTTTTTT
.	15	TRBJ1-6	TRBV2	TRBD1	CASNRLTGGNSPLHF	TGTGCCAGCAACAGACTTACAGGGGGCAATTCACCCCTCCACTTT
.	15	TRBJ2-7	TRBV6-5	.	CASSTGTPGPYEQYF	TGTGCCAGCAGTACGGGAACACCGGGCCCCTACGAGCAGTACTTC
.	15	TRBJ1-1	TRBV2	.	CASSRPGEGNTEAFF	TGTGCCAGCAGTAGGCCGGGAGAGGGGAACACTGAAGCTTTCTTT
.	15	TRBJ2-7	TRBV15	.	CATSRDVGGTYEQYF	TGTGCCACCAGCAGAGACGTCGGAGGGACCTACGAGCAGTACTTC
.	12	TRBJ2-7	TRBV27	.	CASSKGLSEQYF	TGTGCCAGCAGCAAGGGGCTAAGCGAGCAGTACTTC
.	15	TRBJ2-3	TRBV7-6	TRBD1	CASSLGQGNTDTQYF	TGTGCCAGCAGCTTAGGACAGGGAAACACAGATACGCAGTATTTT